This T cell receptor (beta chain) was sequenced during a study of blood T cell repertoires in COVID-19. Study details: Sources were T cells, B-cell-depleted T cells, or PBMCs; the material itself was cDNA or gDNA.

Between the trimmed V and J ends, which lost 0 bases and 8 bases, there was a span of 9 bases. The CDR3 runs to 12 residues. Germline V gives CDR1 SGHKS, CDR2 YYEKEE (reference sequence). This clone is a singleton in its sample. Per the study methods: Scientists estimated how many nucleated cells there were by amplifying reference gene primers. Libraries were prepared by immunoSEQ multiplex PCR; TCRdb keeps only in-frame clonotypes and omits some of them. Clone size and V and J calls were adopted from that table, with D and trimming inferred from the DNA. The sample comprises 25,000 to 35,000 clones, 75% to 85% of which are singletons, and more than 6.5% rests with the top ten.

The chain recombines TRBV5-5 with TRBJ2-7, with D unresolved. The clonotype originates from a man in his 60s with active COVID-19. The specimen sequenced was peripheral blood. The CDR3 sequence: CASSLESRKQYF. The CDR3 bases are TGTGCCAGCAGCTTGGAGTCGCGGAAGCAGTACTTC.